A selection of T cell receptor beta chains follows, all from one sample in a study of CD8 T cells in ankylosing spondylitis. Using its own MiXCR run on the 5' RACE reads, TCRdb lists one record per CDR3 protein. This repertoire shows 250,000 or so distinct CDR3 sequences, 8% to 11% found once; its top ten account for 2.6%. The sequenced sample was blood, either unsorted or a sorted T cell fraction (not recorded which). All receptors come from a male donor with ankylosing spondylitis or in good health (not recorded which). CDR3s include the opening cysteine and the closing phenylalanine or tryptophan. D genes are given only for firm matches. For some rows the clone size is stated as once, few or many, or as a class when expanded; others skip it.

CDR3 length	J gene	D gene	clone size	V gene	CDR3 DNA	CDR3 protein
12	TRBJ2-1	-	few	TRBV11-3	TGTGCCAGCAGCTTAGATGTATATGAGCAGTTCTTC	CASSLDVYEQFF
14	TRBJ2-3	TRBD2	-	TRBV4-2	TGTGCCAGCAAAAGCGGGGGGGCAACAGATACGCAGTATTTT	CASKSGGATDTQYF
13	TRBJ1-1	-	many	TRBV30	TGTGCTGGGGGGGGCCCTTCGAACACTGAAGCTTTCTTT	CAGGGPSNTEAFF
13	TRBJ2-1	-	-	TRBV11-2	TGTGCCAGCAGCTTAGGCATCGGGAATGGGCAGTTCTTC	CASSLGIGNGQFF
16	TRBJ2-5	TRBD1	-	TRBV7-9	TGTGCCAGCAGCTCACGGACAGGGAAGTACCAAGAGACCCAGTACTTC	CASSSRTGKYQETQYF
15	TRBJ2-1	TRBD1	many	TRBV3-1	TGTGCCAGCAGCCACCGGGACAGAAGGGACAATGAGCAGTTCTTC	CASSHRDRRDNEQFF
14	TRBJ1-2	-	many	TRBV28	TGTGCCAGCAGTTCCGGCCAGGGCAACTATGGCTACACCTTC	CASSSGQGNYGYTF
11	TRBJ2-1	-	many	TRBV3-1	TGTGCCAGCAGCCAAGCTCGTGAGCAGTTCTTC	CASSQAREQFF
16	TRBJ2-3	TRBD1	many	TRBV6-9	TGTGCCAGCAGTTATTCGACAGGGGGTGCAACAGATACGCAGTATTTT	CASSYSTGGATDTQYF
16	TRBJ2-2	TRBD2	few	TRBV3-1	TGTGCCAGCAGCCAAGACGGAGCGGGAGGATTTCGAGAGCTGTTTTTT	CASSQDGAGGFRELFF
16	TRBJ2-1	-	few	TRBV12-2	TGTGCAAGTCGCTTAACCCGGGGGGTGCGATACAATGAGCAGTTCTTC	CASRLTRGVRYNEQFF
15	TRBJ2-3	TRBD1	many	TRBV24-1	TGTGCCACCAGTGACCGAGGACAGGGGAGGGATACGCAGTATTTT	CATSDRGQGRDTQYF
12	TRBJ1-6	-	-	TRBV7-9	TGTGCCAGCAGCTTAGTTGGTTCACCCCTCCACTTT	CASSLVGSPLHF
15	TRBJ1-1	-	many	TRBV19	TGTGCCAGTAGCACGTCGGACAGTGAGAACACTGAAGCTTTCTTT	CASSTSDSENTEAFF
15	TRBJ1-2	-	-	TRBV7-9	TGTGCCAGCAGCTTAGATCTCCCGGGGGACGATGGCTACACCTTC	CASSLDLPGDDGYTF
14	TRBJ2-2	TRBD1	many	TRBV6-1	TGTGCCAGCATCCGGACAGGGAGCACCGGGGAGCTGTTTTTT	CASIRTGSTGELFF
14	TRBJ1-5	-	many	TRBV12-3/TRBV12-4	TGTGCCAGCAGTTTACAGTCCAGAAAACAGCCCCAGCATTTT	CASSLQSRKQPQHF
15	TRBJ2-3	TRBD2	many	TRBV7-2	TGTGCCAGCAGCACCACCGGGACTAGGTGGGATACGCAGTATTTT	CASSTTGTRWDTQYF
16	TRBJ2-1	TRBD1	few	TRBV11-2	TGTGCCAGCAGCTCCTCCGGGACAGGGGGCCGCAATGAGCAGTTCTTC	CASSSSGTGGRNEQFF
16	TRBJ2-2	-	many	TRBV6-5	TGTGCCAGCAGTTACTGGGACAACCGCAACACCGGGGAGCTGTTTTTT	CASSYWDNRNTGELFF
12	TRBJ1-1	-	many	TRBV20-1	TGCAGTGGCGCAACAGGTTTCCCTGAAGCTTTCTTT	CSGATGFPEAFF
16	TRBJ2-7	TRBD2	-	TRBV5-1	TGCGCCAGCAGCTTGTGGCTAGCGGGGGGGCCTGACGAGCAGTACTTC	CASSLWLAGGPDEQYF
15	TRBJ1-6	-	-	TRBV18	TGTGCCAGCTCACCAATTGGACAGAATAATTCACCCCTCCACTTT	CASSPIGQNNSPLHF
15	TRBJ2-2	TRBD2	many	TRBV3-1	TGTGCCAGCAGCCCTCCGGGACTAGCGGGAGGGAAGCTGTTTTTT	CASSPPGLAGGKLFF
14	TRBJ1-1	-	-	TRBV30	TGTGCCTGGAGTCGGGGCGAGGGGTGGGCTGAAGCTTTCTTT	CAWSRGEGWAEAFF
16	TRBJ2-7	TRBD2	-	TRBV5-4	TGTGCCAGCAGCTTGTCGCAACTAGCGGGATTTGACGAGCAGTACTTC	CASSLSQLAGFDEQYF
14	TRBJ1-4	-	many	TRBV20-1	TGCAGTGCTAGGAGCCCGGGGCTGAATGAAAAACTGTTTTTT	CSARSPGLNEKLFF
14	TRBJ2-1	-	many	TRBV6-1	TGTGCCAGCACTCCAGCGGGTCGCGTCAATGAGCAGTTCTTC	CASTPAGRVNEQFF
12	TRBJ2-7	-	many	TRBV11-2	TGTGCCGGGTCGAGGGGACCCTACGAGCAGTACTTC	CAGSRGPYEQYF
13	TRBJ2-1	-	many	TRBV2	TGTGCCACCGGGCCCTTCCTGGGGAATGAGCAGTTCTTC	CATGPFLGNEQFF
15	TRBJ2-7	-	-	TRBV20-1	TGCAGTGCCGAGGGGGTTCCCTCGGGAGGCTACGAGCAGTACTTC	CSAEGVPSGGYEQYF
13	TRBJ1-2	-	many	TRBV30	TGTGCCTGGAGTGACAGTCTCCCCTATGGCTACACCTTC	CAWSDSLPYGYTF
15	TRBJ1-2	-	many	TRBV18	TGTGCCAGCTCACCGACTGGGGAGGGGACCTATGGCTACACCTTC	CASSPTGEGTYGYTF
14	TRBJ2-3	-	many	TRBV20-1	TGCAGTGCTAATGCCCGGGAACACACAGATACGCAGTATTTT	CSANAREHTDTQYF
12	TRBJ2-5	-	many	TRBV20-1	TGCAGTGCGAACATCGGGGCCGAGACCCAGTACTTC	CSANIGAETQYF
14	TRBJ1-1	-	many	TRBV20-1	TGCAGTGCCCATACCACCTGGAGGAACACTGAAGCTTTCTTT	CSAHTTWRNTEAFF
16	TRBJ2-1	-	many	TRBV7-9	TGTGCCAGCAGCTTAGGAGGGGCGGTCTTCGACAATGAGCAGTTCTTC	CASSLGGAVFDNEQFF
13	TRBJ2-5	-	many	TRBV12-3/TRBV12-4	TGTGCCAGCAGTCTGGGGTATGGTGAGACCCAGTACTTC	CASSLGYGETQYF
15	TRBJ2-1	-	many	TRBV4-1	TGCGCCAGCAGCCAAGAAGGACTGCACTACAATGAGCAGTTCTTC	CASSQEGLHYNEQFF
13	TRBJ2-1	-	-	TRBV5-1	TGCGCCAGCGGAAGGGGGGGGGACCATGAGCAGTTCTTC	CASGRGGDHEQFF
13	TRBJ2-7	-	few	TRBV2	TGTGCCAGCAGCGACACCGACTCCTACGAGCAGTACTTC	CASSDTDSYEQYF
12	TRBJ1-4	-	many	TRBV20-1	TGCAGTGCTAGATTTCCCCCACACGGGAGGTTTTTT	CSARFPPHGRFF
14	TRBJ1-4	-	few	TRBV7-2	TGTGCCAGCGGCACCGGCAGTCTAAATGAAAAACTGTTTTTT	CASGTGSLNEKLFF
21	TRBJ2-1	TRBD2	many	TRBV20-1	TGCAGTGCTAGAACATTGCGAGGGACTAGCGGGGCGTCACTTACCTACAATGAGCAGTTCTTC	CSARTLRGTSGASLTYNEQFF
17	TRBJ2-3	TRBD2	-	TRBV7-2	TGTGCCAGCAGCCTACGCCCCGGGACTATACACCTCGATACGCAGTATTTT	CASSLRPGTIHLDTQYF
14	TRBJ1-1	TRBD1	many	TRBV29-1	TGCAGCGTTGAAGAAAGGGGAGGGGGCTCTCAAGCTTTCTTT	CSVEERGGGSQAFF
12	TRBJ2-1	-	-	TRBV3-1	TGTGCCAGCAGCCAAGAAAGGGGTGAGCAGTTCTTC	CASSQERGEQFF
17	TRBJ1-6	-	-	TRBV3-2	TGTGCCACCACCCAGTCCGGGATCTCGGATAGAAATTCACCCCTCCACTTT	CATTQSGISDRNSPLHF